This record covers a single T cell receptor beta chain. The data were taken from a study of blood T cell repertoires in COVID-19. The CDR3 totals 15 residues. Germline V CDR1 and CDR2: MNHEY, SVGEGT. J lost 9 bases, V lost 6 bases, and 8 bases had no gene match. Assay: immunoSEQ multiplex PCR; the TCRdb copy retains only in-frame clones and omits some. The table has hundreds of thousands of clones, around 82% seen once. The J gene is TRBJ2-1, the V gene TRBV6-2 or TRBV6-3; 13 bases align to TRBD2. The sequenced material came from PBMCs or T cells enriched from blood (not recorded which). The receptor comes from a woman between 50 and 59 years old who had been exposed to COVID-19. The CDR3, as DNA: TGTGCCAGCAGCCAAACTAGCGGGGGGGCCAGTGAGCAGTTCTTC. Translation: CASSQTSGGASEQFF.